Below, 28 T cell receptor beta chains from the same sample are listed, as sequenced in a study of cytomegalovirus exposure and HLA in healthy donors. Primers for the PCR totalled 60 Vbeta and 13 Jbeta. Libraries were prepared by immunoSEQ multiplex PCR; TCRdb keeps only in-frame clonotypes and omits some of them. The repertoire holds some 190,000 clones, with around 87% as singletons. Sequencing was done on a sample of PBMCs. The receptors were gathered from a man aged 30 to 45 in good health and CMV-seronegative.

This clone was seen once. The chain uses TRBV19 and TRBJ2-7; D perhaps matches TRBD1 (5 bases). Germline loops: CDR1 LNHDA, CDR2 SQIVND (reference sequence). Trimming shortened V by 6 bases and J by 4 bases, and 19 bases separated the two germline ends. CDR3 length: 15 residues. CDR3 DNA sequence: TGTGCCAGTAGGGCCAGGGTCACCTCTGGATACGAGCAGTACTTC. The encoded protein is CASRARVTSGYEQYF. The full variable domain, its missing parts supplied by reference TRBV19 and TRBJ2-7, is DGGITQSPKYLFRKEGQNVTLSCEQNLNHDAMYWYRQDPGQGLRLIYYSQIVNDFQKGDIAEGYSVSREKKESFPLTVTSAQKNPTAFYLCASRARVTSGYEQYFGPGTRLTVT.

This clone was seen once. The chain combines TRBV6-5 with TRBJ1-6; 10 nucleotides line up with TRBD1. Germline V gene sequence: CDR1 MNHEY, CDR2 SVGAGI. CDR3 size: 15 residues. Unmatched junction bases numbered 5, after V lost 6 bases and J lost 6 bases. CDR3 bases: TGTGCCAGCAGCCTCGGGACAGGGGTTAATTCACCCCTCCACTTT. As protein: CASSLGTGVNSPLHF.

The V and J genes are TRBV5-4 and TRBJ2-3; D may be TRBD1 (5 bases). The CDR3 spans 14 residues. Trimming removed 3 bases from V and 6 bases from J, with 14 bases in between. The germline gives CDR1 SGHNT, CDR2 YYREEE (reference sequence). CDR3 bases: TGTGCCAGCAGCTCCCAGGGTTGGGCGGATACGCAGTATTTT. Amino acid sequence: CASSSQGWADTQYF.

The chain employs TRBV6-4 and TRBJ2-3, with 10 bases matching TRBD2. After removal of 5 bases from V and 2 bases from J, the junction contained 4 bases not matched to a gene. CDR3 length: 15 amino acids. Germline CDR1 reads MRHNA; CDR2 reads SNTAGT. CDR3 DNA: TGTGCCAGCAGTACAGCGGGAGGGGTCACAGATACGCAGTATTTT. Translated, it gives CASSTAGGVTDTQYF.

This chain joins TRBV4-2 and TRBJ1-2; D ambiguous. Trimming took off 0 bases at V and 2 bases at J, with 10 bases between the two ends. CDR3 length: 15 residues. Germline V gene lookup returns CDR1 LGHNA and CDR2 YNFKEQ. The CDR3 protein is CASSQEGRFNYGYTF. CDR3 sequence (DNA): TGTGCCAGCAGCCAAGAGGGCAGGTTCAACTATGGCTACACCTTC.

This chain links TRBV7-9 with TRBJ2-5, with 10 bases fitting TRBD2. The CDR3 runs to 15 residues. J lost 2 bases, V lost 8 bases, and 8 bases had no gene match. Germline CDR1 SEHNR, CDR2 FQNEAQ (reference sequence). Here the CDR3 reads CASSTWTSGQETQYF. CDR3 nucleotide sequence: TGTGCCAGCTCCACTTGGACTAGCGGTCAAGAGACCCAGTACTTC.

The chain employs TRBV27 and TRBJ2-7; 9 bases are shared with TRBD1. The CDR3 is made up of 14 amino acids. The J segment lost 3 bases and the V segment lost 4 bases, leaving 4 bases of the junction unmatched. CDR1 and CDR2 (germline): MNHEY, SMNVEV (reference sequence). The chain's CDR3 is CASSSTGGYYEQYF. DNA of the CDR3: TGTGCCAGCAGTTCGACAGGGGGGTACTACGAGCAGTACTTC.

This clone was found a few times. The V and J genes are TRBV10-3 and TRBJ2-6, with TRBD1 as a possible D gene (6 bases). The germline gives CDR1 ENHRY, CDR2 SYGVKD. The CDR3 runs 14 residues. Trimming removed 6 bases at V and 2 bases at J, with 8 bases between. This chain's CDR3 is CAIRQGPGANVLTF. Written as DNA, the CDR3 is TGTGCCATCAGACAGGGACCTGGGGCCAACGTCCTGACTTTC.

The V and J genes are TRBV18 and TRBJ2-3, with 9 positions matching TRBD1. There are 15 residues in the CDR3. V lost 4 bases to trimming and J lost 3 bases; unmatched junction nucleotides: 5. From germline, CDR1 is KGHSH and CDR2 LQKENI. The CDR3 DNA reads TGTGCCAGCTCACATTACGACAGGGGGACAGATACGCAGTATTTT. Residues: CASSHYDRGTDTQYF.

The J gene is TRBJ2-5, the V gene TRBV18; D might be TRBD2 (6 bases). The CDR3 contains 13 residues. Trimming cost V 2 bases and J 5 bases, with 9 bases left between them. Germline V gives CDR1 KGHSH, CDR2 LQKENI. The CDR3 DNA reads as TGTGCCAGCTCACCAAGCCGGGGGGAGACCCAGTACTTC. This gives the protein CASSPSRGETQYF. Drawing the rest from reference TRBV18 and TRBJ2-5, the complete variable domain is NAGVMQNPRHLVRRRGQEARLRCSPMKGHSHVYWYRQLPEEGLKFMVYLQKENIIDESGMPKERFSAEFPKEGPSILRIQQVVRGDSAAYFCASSPSRGETQYFGPGTRLLVL.

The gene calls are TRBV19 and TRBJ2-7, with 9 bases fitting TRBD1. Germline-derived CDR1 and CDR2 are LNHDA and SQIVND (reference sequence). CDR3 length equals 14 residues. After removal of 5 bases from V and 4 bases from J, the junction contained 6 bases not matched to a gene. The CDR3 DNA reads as TGTGCCAGTAGTTTCCGGGACAGGGTGTACGAGCAGTACTTC. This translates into CASSFRDRVYEQYF.

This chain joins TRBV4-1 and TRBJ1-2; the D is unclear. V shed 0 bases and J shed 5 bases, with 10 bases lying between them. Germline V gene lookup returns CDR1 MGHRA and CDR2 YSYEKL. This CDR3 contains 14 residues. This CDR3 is CASSQEAGRYGYTF. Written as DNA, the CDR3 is TGCGCCAGCAGCCAAGAGGCCGGGAGGTATGGCTACACCTTC.

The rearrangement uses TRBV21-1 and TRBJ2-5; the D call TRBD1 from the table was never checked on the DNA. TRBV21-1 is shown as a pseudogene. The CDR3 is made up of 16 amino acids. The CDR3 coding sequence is TGTGCCAGCAGCAAATTCCTTACAGGGTCGGTCGAGACCCAGTACTTC. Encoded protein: CASSKFLTGSVETQYF.

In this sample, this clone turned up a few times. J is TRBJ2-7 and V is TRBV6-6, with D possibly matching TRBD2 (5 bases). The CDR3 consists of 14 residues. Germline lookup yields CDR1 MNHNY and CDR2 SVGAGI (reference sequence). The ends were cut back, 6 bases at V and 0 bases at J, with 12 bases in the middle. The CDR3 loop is CASSTGKSSYEQYF. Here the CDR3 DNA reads TGTGCCAGCAGCACCGGGAAGAGCTCCTACGAGCAGTACTTC.

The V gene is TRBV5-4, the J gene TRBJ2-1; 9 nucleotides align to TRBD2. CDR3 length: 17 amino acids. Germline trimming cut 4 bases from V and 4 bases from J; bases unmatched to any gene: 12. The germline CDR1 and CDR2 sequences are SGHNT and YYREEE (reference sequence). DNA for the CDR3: TGTGCCAGCAGCCCTGACTCTAGCGGGGCGAGATACAATGAGCAGTTCTTC. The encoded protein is CASSPDSSGARYNEQFF.

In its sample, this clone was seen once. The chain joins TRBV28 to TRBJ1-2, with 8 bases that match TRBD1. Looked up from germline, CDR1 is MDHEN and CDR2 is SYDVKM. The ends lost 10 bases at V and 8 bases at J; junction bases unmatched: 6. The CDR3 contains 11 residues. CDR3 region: CATYRGRGYTF. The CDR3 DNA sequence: TGTGCCACCTACAGGGGGAGAGGCTACACCTTC.

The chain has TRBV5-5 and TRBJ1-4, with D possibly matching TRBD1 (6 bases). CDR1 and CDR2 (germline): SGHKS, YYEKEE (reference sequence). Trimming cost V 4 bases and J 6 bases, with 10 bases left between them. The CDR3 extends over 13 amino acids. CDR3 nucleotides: TGTGCCAGCAGCGGCAACAGGGATGAAAAACTGTTTTTT. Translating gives CASSGNRDEKLFF. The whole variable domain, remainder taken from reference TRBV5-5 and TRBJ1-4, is DAGVTQSPTHLIKTRGQQVTLRCSPISGHKSVSWYQQVLGQGPQFIFQYYEKEERGRGNFPDRFSARQFPNYSSELNVNALLLGDSALYLCASSGNRDEKLFFGSGTQLSVL.

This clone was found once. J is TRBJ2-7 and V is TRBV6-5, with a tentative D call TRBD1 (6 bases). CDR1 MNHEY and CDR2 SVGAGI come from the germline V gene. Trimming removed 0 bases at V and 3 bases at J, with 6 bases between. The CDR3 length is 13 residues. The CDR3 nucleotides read TGTGCCAGCAGTTACTCGGACAGCTACGAGCAGTACTTC. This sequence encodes CASSYSDSYEQYF.

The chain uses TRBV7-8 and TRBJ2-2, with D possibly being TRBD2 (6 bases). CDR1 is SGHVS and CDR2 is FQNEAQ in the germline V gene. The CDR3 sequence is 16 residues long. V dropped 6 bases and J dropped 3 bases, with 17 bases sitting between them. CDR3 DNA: TGTGCCAGCAGGTTCGGAGGGAGGAGTCACACCGGGGAGCTGTTTTTT. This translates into CASRFGGRSHTGELFF.

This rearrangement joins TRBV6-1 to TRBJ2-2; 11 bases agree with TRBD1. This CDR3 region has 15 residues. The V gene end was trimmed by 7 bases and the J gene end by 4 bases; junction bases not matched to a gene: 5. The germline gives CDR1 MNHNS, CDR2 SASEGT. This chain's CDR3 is CASTLGQGATGELFF. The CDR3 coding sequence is TGTGCCAGCACGCTAGGACAGGGGGCCACCGGGGAGCTGTTTTTT.

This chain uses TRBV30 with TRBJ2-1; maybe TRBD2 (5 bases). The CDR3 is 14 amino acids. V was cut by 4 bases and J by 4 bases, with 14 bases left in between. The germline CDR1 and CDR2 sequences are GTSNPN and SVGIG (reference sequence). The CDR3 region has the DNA TGTGCCTGGACCCGCCGGGAAACTTACAATGAGCAGTTCTTC. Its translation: CAWTRRETYNEQFF.

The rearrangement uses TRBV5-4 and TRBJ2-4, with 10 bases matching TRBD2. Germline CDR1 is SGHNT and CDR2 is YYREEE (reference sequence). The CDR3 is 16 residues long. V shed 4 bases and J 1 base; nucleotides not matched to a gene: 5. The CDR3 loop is CASSANSGRAKNIQYF. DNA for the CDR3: TGTGCCAGCAGCGCCAATAGCGGGAGGGCCAAAAACATTCAGTACTTC. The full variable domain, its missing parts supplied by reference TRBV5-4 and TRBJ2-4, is ETGVTQSPTHLIKTRGQQVTLRCSSQSGHNTVSWYQQALGQGPQFIFQYYREEENGRGNFPPRFSGLQFPNYSSELNVNALELDDSALYLCASSANSGRAKNIQYFGAGTRLSVL.

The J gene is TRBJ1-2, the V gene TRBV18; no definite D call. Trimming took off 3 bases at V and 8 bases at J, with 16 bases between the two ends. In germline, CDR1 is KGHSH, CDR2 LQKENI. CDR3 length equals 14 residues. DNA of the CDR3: TGTGCCAGCTCACCCGTGGGTCCGCGAGGGGGCTACACCTTC. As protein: CASSPVGPRGGYTF.

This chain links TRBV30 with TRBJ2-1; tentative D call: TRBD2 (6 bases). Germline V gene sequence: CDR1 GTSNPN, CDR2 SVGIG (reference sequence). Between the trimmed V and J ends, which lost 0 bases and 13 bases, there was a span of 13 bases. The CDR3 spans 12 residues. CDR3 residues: CAWSVGGLTQFF. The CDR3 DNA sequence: TGTGCCTGGAGTGTTGGAGGACTAACACAGTTCTTC.

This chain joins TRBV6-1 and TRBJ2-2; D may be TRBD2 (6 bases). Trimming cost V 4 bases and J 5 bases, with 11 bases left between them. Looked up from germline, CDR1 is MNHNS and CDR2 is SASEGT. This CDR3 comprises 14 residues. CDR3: CASSGWDSTGELFF. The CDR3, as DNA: TGTGCCAGCAGTGGATGGGACTCTACCGGGGAGCTGTTTTTT.

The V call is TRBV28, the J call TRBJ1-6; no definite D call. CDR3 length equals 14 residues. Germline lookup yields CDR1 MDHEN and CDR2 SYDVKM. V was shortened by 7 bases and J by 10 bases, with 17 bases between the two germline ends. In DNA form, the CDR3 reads TGTGCCAGCACCCCCTCAATGGGGAGCTCACCCCTCCACTTT. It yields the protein CASTPSMGSSPLHF.

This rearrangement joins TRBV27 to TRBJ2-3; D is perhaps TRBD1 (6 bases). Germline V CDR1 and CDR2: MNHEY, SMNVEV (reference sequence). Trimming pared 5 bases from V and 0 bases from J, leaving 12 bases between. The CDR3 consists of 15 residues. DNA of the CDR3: TGTGCCAGCAGTACAGGGTCCCGTAGCACAGATACGCAGTATTTT. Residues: CASSTGSRSTDTQYF.

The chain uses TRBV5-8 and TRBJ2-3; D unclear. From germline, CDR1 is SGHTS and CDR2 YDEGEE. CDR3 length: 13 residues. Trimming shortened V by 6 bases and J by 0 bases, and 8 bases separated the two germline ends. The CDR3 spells CASMESSTDTQYF. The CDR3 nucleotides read TGTGCCAGCATGGAGTCTAGCACAGATACGCAGTATTTT.